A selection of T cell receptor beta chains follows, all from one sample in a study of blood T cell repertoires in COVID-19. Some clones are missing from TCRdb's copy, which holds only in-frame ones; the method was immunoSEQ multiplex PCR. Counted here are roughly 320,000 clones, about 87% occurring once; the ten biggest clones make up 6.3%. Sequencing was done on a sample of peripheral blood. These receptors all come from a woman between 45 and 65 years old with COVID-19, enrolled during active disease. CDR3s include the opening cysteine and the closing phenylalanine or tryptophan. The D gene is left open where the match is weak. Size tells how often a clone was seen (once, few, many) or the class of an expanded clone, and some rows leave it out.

CDR3 DNA: TGTGCCAGCAGCTTAGGTGGGGACATAGCTTATGGCTACACCTTC; CDR3 protein: CASSLGGDIAYGYTF; D gene: .; clone size: .; J gene: TRBJ1-2; V gene: TRBV7-9
CDR3 DNA: TGTGCCAGCAGAGCGGGGTGGAACACCGGGGAGCTGTTTTTT; CDR3 protein: CASRAGWNTGELFF; D gene: TRBD2; clone size: .; J gene: TRBJ2-2; V gene: TRBV2
CDR3 DNA: TGTGCCAGCAGCCTAGCCGGGACTAGCGTACATACGCAGTATTTT; CDR3 protein: CASSLAGTSVHTQYF; D gene: TRBD2; clone size: .; J gene: TRBJ2-3; V gene: TRBV9
CDR3 DNA: TGTGCCTGGGGCGGACAGGGTAATACCGCCGGGGAGCTGTTTTTT; CDR3 protein: CAWGGQGNTAGELFF; D gene: TRBD1; clone size: .; J gene: TRBJ2-2; V gene: TRBV30
CDR3 DNA: TGTGCCAGCAGTTACAGGGCTAGCGGGGGCTACAATGAGCAGTTCTTC; CDR3 protein: CASSYRASGGYNEQFF; D gene: TRBD2; clone size: .; J gene: TRBJ2-1; V gene: TRBV6-2/TRBV6-3
CDR3 DNA: TGCGCCAGCAGCCAAGTACTGGGACAACAATACGAGCAGTACTTC; CDR3 protein: CASSQVLGQQYEQYF; D gene: .; clone size: .; J gene: TRBJ2-7; V gene: TRBV4-1
CDR3 DNA: TGTGCCAGCAGCTTAGTCCTAGCGGGAGGGCCGGATACGCAGTATTTT; CDR3 protein: CASSLVLAGGPDTQYF; D gene: TRBD2; clone size: .; J gene: TRBJ2-3; V gene: TRBV11-2
CDR3 DNA: TGTGCCAGCAGCTCCGGACAGGCGTATGGCTACACCTTC; CDR3 protein: CASSSGQAYGYTF; D gene: TRBD1; clone size: .; J gene: TRBJ1-2; V gene: TRBV7-8
CDR3 DNA: TGCGCCAGCAGCTTGCCCAGGGCAGTCCCAGATACGCAGTATTTT; CDR3 protein: CASSLPRAVPDTQYF; D gene: .; clone size: .; J gene: TRBJ2-3; V gene: TRBV5-1
CDR3 DNA: TGTGCCTGGAGTGCACTAGCGGGACGGGCAGATACGCAGTATTTT; CDR3 protein: CAWSALAGRADTQYF; D gene: TRBD2; clone size: .; J gene: TRBJ2-3; V gene: TRBV30
CDR3 DNA: TGCGCCAGCAGTGACGGCGGGACGAGAGGCCATGAGCAGTTCTTC; CDR3 protein: CASSDGGTRGHEQFF; D gene: .; clone size: .; J gene: TRBJ2-1; V gene: TRBV10-1
CDR3 DNA: TGCGCCAGCAGCTTGGCCGGGGAGGGTTTGAATGGCTACACCTTC; CDR3 protein: CASSLAGEGLNGYTF; D gene: .; clone size: few; J gene: TRBJ1-2; V gene: TRBV5-1
CDR3 DNA: TGTGCCAGCAGCTTAATGTCGAATGAGCAGTTCTTC; CDR3 protein: CASSLMSNEQFF; D gene: .; clone size: few; J gene: TRBJ2-1; V gene: TRBV7-9
CDR3 DNA: TGTGCCAGCAGGGCGACGTGGGGAAGGGGTGAAAAACTGTTTTTT; CDR3 protein: CASRATWGRGEKLFF; D gene: .; clone size: .; J gene: TRBJ1-4; V gene: TRBV6-5
CDR3 DNA: TGTGCCAGCAGCCCCCGACTAGCGGCCCCGTCCAGGGAGCAGTACTTC; CDR3 protein: CASSPRLAAPSREQYF; D gene: TRBD2; clone size: .; J gene: TRBJ2-7; V gene: TRBV7-2
CDR3 DNA: TGTGCCAGCAGCTTAAGGACTAGACCAGATACGCAGTATTTT; CDR3 protein: CASSLRTRPDTQYF; D gene: TRBD2; clone size: .; J gene: TRBJ2-3; V gene: TRBV14
CDR3 DNA: TGTGCCAGCAGCCCCGCGGTAGCGGGAGGGCTGTCCTACGAGCAGTACTTC; CDR3 protein: CASSPAVAGGLSYEQYF; D gene: TRBD2; clone size: .; J gene: TRBJ2-7; V gene: TRBV5-4
CDR3 DNA: TGTGCTAGTGCCTTTCCCCCCTCGACAGGGGGCCAGGAGACCCAGTACTTC; CDR3 protein: CASAFPPSTGGQETQYF; D gene: TRBD1; clone size: once; J gene: TRBJ2-5; V gene: TRBV12-5
CDR3 DNA: TGTGCCAGCAGTAAGCTAGCGGGAGGCCCCAAAATGCATGAGCAGTTCTTC; CDR3 protein: CASSKLAGGPKMHEQFF; D gene: TRBD2; clone size: .; J gene: TRBJ2-1; V gene: TRBV25-1
CDR3 DNA: TGTGCCAGTACTACGGGACAGGGGTTCACTGAAGCTTTCTTT; CDR3 protein: CASTTGQGFTEAFF; D gene: TRBD1; clone size: .; J gene: TRBJ1-1; V gene: TRBV19
CDR3 DNA: TGTGCCAGCTCACCACCGGCAGGGTCTAACACTGAAGCTTTCTTT; CDR3 protein: CASSPPAGSNTEAFF; D gene: .; clone size: .; J gene: TRBJ1-1; V gene: TRBV18
CDR3 DNA: TGCGCCAGCAGCCTGGGGGCTAGCGGCTTCTACGAGCAGTACTTC; CDR3 protein: CASSLGASGFYEQYF; D gene: .; clone size: .; J gene: TRBJ2-7; V gene: TRBV5-1
CDR3 DNA: TGTGCCAGCAGCTTGGCAGGGGGTCGAGGGTACGAGCAGTACTTC; CDR3 protein: CASSLAGGRGYEQYF; D gene: TRBD1; clone size: .; J gene: TRBJ2-7; V gene: TRBV7-6
CDR3 DNA: TGTGCCAGCAGCGTAACGCCCTCCGGGACAGGGGGATCACCCCTCCACTTT; CDR3 protein: CASSVTPSGTGGSPLHF; D gene: TRBD1; clone size: .; J gene: TRBJ1-6; V gene: TRBV9
CDR3 DNA: TGTGCCACTGTCCGGAACACTGAAGCTTTCTTT; CDR3 protein: CATVRNTEAFF; D gene: .; clone size: .; J gene: TRBJ1-1; V gene: TRBV19
CDR3 DNA: TGTGCCAGCAGTGATCGAGCGGGAGAGTCAGATACGCAGTATTTT; CDR3 protein: CASSDRAGESDTQYF; D gene: TRBD2; clone size: .; J gene: TRBJ2-3; V gene: TRBV6-1
CDR3 DNA: TGTGCCACCGTCACAGGGTATTATAGTTTGTTCTACACCTTC; CDR3 protein: CATVTGYYSLFYTF; D gene: .; clone size: .; J gene: TRBJ1-2; V gene: TRBV6-5
CDR3 DNA: TGTGCCATCAGTGACATCGCGGGGAATTCTGGAAAACTGTTTTTT; CDR3 protein: CAISDIAGNSGKLFF; D gene: .; clone size: .; J gene: TRBJ1-4; V gene: TRBV10-3
CDR3 DNA: TGTGCCAGCAGTCGAGGAGAAGATACGCAGTATTTT; CDR3 protein: CASSRGEDTQYF; D gene: .; clone size: .; J gene: TRBJ2-3; V gene: TRBV11-3
CDR3 DNA: TGTGCCATCAGTGCTTCGGTTAGCCCATACTACGAGCAGTACTTC; CDR3 protein: CAISASVSPYYEQYF; D gene: .; clone size: .; J gene: TRBJ2-7; V gene: TRBV10-3
CDR3 DNA: TGTGCCAGCAGCCCGGGACTAGCGGGAGAAGAGCAGTACTTC; CDR3 protein: CASSPGLAGEEQYF; D gene: TRBD2; clone size: .; J gene: TRBJ2-7; V gene: TRBV11-1
CDR3 DNA: TGTGCCAGCAGCCTCGGGCTAGCGGTACCCCCCGAGCAGTACTTC; CDR3 protein: CASSLGLAVPPEQYF; D gene: TRBD2; clone size: .; J gene: TRBJ2-7; V gene: TRBV5-5
CDR3 DNA: TGCAGCGTTGACATCTATGGCTACACCTTC; CDR3 protein: CSVDIYGYTF; D gene: .; clone size: few; J gene: TRBJ1-2; V gene: TRBV29-1
CDR3 DNA: TGCGCCAGCAGCTTCCTTGACACTGAAGCTTTCTTT; CDR3 protein: CASSFLDTEAFF; D gene: .; clone size: .; J gene: TRBJ1-1; V gene: TRBV5-1
CDR3 DNA: TGTGCCAGCAGTTACTCCAGGGGGCGCACTGAAGCTTTCTTT; CDR3 protein: CASSYSRGRTEAFF; D gene: TRBD1; clone size: once; J gene: TRBJ1-1; V gene: TRBV6-5
CDR3 DNA: TGCGCCAGCAGTCAATCAAAGCCACAGGCTCCTAATGAAAAACTGTTTTTT; CDR3 protein: CASSQSKPQAPNEKLFF; D gene: .; clone size: .; J gene: TRBJ1-4; V gene: TRBV23-1
CDR3 DNA: TGTGCCAGCAGCCAAAGGACAGGAAGGAACACAGATACGCAGTATTTT; CDR3 protein: CASSQRTGRNTDTQYF; D gene: TRBD1; clone size: .; J gene: TRBJ2-3; V gene: TRBV11-3
CDR3 DNA: TGTGCCTCAAACCAAGGGACTAGTAGGAATGAGCAGTTCTTC; CDR3 protein: CASNQGTSRNEQFF; D gene: TRBD2; clone size: .; J gene: TRBJ2-1; V gene: TRBV19
CDR3 DNA: TGCAGCGAGATTGAGCGGGTTCGAGGGCCCACAGATACGCAGTATTTT; CDR3 protein: CSEIERVRGPTDTQYF; D gene: .; clone size: .; J gene: TRBJ2-3; V gene: TRBV29-1
CDR3 DNA: TGTGCCAGCAGCTTAGGTGACCCCGCGGATGAGCAGTTCTTC; CDR3 protein: CASSLGDPADEQFF; D gene: .; clone size: few; J gene: TRBJ2-1; V gene: TRBV11-3
CDR3 DNA: TGTGCCAGCAGCATTACCGGGACAGGGTACGGCTACACCTTC; CDR3 protein: CASSITGTGYGYTF; D gene: TRBD1; clone size: .; J gene: TRBJ1-2; V gene: TRBV5-6
CDR3 DNA: TGTGCCAGCAGTGACACGCGGACTTTGCTCCCAGATACGCAGTATTTT; CDR3 protein: CASSDTRTLLPDTQYF; D gene: .; clone size: .; J gene: TRBJ2-3; V gene: TRBV2
CDR3 DNA: TGTGCCAGCAGCCCGAGACTAGAGCAAGAGACCCAGTACTTC; CDR3 protein: CASSPRLEQETQYF; D gene: .; clone size: .; J gene: TRBJ2-5; V gene: TRBV3-1/TRBV3-2
CDR3 DNA: TGTGCCATCAGAGCGGACCCTAGCGGCGATGAGCAGTTCTTC; CDR3 protein: CAIRADPSGDEQFF; D gene: TRBD2; clone size: once; J gene: TRBJ2-1; V gene: TRBV10-3
CDR3 DNA: TGTGCCAGCAGCTCGGGGAGCTCTGGAAACACCATATATTTT; CDR3 protein: CASSSGSSGNTIYF; D gene: .; clone size: .; J gene: TRBJ1-3; V gene: TRBV6-5
CDR3 DNA: TGTGCCAGCACCCTCGGACTAGCGGGAGATTTGAGTAATGAGCAGTTCTTC; CDR3 protein: CASTLGLAGDLSNEQFF; D gene: TRBD2; clone size: .; J gene: TRBJ2-1; V gene: TRBV7-6
CDR3 DNA: TGCGCCAGCCGAGCTAGCGGGAGCACGCAAGAGACCCAGTACTTC; CDR3 protein: CASRASGSTQETQYF; D gene: TRBD2; clone size: .; J gene: TRBJ2-5; V gene: TRBV5-1
CDR3 DNA: TGTGCCTGGGGCTACGCCGGACTAATGACGCAGTATTTT; CDR3 protein: CAWGYAGLMTQYF; D gene: .; clone size: .; J gene: TRBJ2-3; V gene: TRBV30
CDR3 DNA: TGTGCCAGCAGTTCCCTAGCGCGGGGGGCCAACGTCCTGACTTTC; CDR3 protein: CASSSLARGANVLTF; D gene: .; clone size: .; J gene: TRBJ2-6; V gene: TRBV6-5
CDR3 DNA: TGTGCCAGCAGCCGGGGACTAGCGTATCAAGAGACCCAGTACTTC; CDR3 protein: CASSRGLAYQETQYF; D gene: TRBD2; clone size: .; J gene: TRBJ2-5; V gene: TRBV7-6
CDR3 DNA: TGTGTCATCAAGAGACAGGGAAACTATGGCTACACCTTC; CDR3 protein: CVIKRQGNYGYTF; D gene: TRBD1; clone size: .; J gene: TRBJ1-2; V gene: TRBV10-3
CDR3 DNA: TGTGCCAGCAGTAGGGACAGGGGAGGAACAGATACGCAGTATTTT; CDR3 protein: CASSRDRGGTDTQYF; D gene: TRBD1; clone size: .; J gene: TRBJ2-3; V gene: TRBV6-5
CDR3 DNA: TGTGCCAGCTCTCCCGGGACAAACTACGAGCAGTACTTC; CDR3 protein: CASSPGTNYEQYF; D gene: .; clone size: once; J gene: TRBJ2-7; V gene: TRBV18
CDR3 DNA: TGTGCCAGCAGTTACGGTTCAGGGCCTAACACTGAAGCTTTCTTT; CDR3 protein: CASSYGSGPNTEAFF; D gene: .; clone size: .; J gene: TRBJ1-1; V gene: TRBV6-5